The following is a T cell receptor beta chain sequence with its context. This sample is part of a study of cytomegalovirus exposure and HLA in healthy donors. The PCR made use of 60 Vbeta and 13 Jbeta primers. In the original processing: Unique TCR beta chains numbered about 79 million in a later analysis, with roughly 10 million shared. This table comes from immunoSEQ multiplex PCR, and its TCRdb copy is limited to in-frame clones, with some not included. V and J calls plus clone size are reproduced from that table; the DNA served to infer D and trimming. The sample records about 88,000 clones, roughly 79% being singletons. The sample consisted of PBMCs. The receptor was isolated from a woman in her forties in good health and CMV-seronegative.

CDR3 in DNA: TGCGCCAGCAGCTTGCGCCCCAACCCGGGGTCCTCCGATACGCAGTATTTT. This gives the protein CASSLRPNPGSSDTQYF. The chain links TRBV5-1 to TRBJ2-3; possibly TRBD2 for D (5 bases). This CDR3 has 17 residues. The germline CDR1 and CDR2 sequences are SGHRS and YFSETQ. With 1 base removed from V and 6 bases from J, the gap between germline ends came to 21 bases.